The present entry profiles one T cell receptor beta chain with its context. Other DNA variants within this sample encode the same CDR3. The data are from a study of blood T cell repertoires in COVID-19. This CDR3 is 14 amino acids long. The V gene's germline CDR1 is LGHDT and CDR2 YNNKEL (reference sequence). V lost 1 base, J lost 5 bases, and 8 bases lay in between. Using immunoSEQ multiplex PCR, the repertoire was profiled, and TCRdb retains in-frame clones only, with some absent. The sample has around 300,000 clones, around 85% seen once; the top ten hold about 2.7%. The chain links TRBV3-1 (or the pseudogene TRBV3-2) to TRBJ1-4; no reliable D call. Sequencing input: PBMCs or T cells enriched from blood (not recorded which). This TCR came from a woman aged 45-60 years who had recovered from COVID-19. The CDR3 spells CASSQGLRNEKLFF. DNA of the CDR3: TGTGCCAGCAGCCAAGGGTTACGGAATGAAAAACTGTTTTTT.